This TCR beta chain was profiled in a study of molecular identifiers for immune sequencing clone quantification. Germline V CDR1 and CDR2: KGHSH, LQKENI. The V end was cut by 2 bases, the J end by 2 bases, with 10 bases between. The CDR3 totals 14 residues. TCRdb passed the PCR reads through MiXCR, listing each CDR3 protein once. The data contain 100,000 or so distinct CDR3 sequences, 30% to 45% of them singletons. The rearrangement uses TRBV18 and TRBJ2-7, with unresolved D. Sequencing used naive CD8+ T cells from blood, with Jurkat cell RNA spiked in. Subset denoted: FACS-sorted CD8+CD4-CCR7+CD45RA+ naive T cells. This receptor was taken from a human donor in good health. Some libraries in this study had Jurkat cell RNA spiked in. Here the CDR3 reads CASSPSGKPYEQYF. DNA of the CDR3: TGTGCCAGCTCACCATCGGGCAAGCCCTACGAGCAGTACTTC. The full variable domain, completed using reference TRBV18 and TRBJ2-7, is NAGVMQNPRHLVRRRGQEARLRCSPMKGHSHVYWYRQLPEEGLKFMVYLQKENIIDESGMPKERFSAEFPKEGPSILRIQQVVRGDSAAYFCASSPSGKPYEQYFGPGTRLTVT.